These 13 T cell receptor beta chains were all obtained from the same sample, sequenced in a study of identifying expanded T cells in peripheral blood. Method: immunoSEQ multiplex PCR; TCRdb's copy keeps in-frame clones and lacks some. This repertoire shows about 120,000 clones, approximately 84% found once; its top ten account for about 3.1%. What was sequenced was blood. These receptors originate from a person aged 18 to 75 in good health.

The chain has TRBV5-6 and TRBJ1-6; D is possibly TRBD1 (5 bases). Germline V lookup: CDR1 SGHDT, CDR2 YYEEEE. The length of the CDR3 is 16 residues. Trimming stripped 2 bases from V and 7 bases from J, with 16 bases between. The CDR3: CASSLRDGQGNSPLHF. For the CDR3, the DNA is TGTGCCAGCAGCTTAAGGGACGGCCAAGGAAATTCACCCCTCCACTTT.

The CDR3 coding sequence is TGTGCCAGCAGCCCGGGGACAGAGCCCTATGGCTACACCTTC. Its protein is CASSPGTEPYGYTF. This chain links TRBV5-6 with TRBJ1-2, with 7 bases fitting TRBD1. Unmatched junction bases numbered 7, after V lost 4 bases and J lost 4 bases. The CDR3 loop spans 14 amino acids. Germline V gene data show CDR1 as SGHDT and CDR2 as YYEEEE.

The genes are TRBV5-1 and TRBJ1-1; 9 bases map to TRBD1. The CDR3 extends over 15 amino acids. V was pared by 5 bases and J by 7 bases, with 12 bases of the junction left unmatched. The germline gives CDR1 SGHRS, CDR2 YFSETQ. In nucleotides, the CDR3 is TGCGCCAGCAGTGACAGGGGGACTCAAGGCCTTGAAGCTTTCTTT. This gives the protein CASSDRGTQGLEAFF.

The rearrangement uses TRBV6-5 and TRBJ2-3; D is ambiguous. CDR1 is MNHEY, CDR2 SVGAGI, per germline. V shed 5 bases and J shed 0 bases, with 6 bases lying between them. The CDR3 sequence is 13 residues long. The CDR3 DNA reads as TGTGCCAGCAGTCGCGATAGCACAGATACGCAGTATTTT. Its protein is CASSRDSTDTQYF.

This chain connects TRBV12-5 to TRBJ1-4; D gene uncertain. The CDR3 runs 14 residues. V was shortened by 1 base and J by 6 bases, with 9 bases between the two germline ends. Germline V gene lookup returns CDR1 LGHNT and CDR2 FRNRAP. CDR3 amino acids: CASGLGERHEKLFF. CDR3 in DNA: TGTGCTAGTGGTTTGGGGGAACGGCATGAAAAACTGTTTTTT.

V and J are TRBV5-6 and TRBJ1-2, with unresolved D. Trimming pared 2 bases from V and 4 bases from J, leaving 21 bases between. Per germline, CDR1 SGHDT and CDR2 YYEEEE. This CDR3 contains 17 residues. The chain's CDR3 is CASSFIYIEGSLYGYTF. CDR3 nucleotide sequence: TGTGCCAGCAGCTTCATCTATATCGAGGGTTCTCTCTATGGCTACACCTTC.

The CDR3 loop reads CASSLFSGGAFEQYF. The CDR3 nucleotides read TGTGCCAGCAGCCTGTTCAGCGGGGGGGCCTTCGAGCAGTACTTC. The chain combines TRBV5-4 with TRBJ2-7; the match to TRBD2 covers 10 bases. Trimming took 4 bases from V and 6 from J; bases not matched to a gene: 10. Germline lookup yields CDR1 SGHNT and CDR2 YYREEE (reference sequence). This CDR3 has 15 residues.

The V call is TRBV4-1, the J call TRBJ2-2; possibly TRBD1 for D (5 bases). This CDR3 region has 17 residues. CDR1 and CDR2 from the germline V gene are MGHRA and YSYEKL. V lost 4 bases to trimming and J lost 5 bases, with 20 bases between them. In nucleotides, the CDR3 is TGCGCCAGCAGCCCACGAACCCTTAGGGGTGCAACCGGGGAGCTGTTTTTT. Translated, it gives CASSPRTLRGATGELFF.

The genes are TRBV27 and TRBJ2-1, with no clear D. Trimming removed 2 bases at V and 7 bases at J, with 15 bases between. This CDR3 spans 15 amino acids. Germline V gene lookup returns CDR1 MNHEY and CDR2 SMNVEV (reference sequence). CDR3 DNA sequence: TGTGCCAGCAGTTTAGGCGCCCCTAGTGTGAATGAGCAGTTCTTC. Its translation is CASSLGAPSVNEQFF.

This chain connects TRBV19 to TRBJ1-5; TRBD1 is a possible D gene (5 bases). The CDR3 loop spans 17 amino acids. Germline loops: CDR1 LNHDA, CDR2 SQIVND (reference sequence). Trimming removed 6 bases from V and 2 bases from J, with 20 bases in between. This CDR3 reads CASSLLNDQGGNQPQHF. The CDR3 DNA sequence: TGTGCCAGTAGCCTACTAAATGACCAGGGAGGCAATCAGCCCCAGCATTTT.

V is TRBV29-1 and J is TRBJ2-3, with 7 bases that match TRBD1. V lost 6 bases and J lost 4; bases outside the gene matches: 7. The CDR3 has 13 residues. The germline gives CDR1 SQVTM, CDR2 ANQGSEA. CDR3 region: CSVAPTGADTQYF. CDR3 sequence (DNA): TGCAGCGTCGCCCCAACAGGGGCAGATACGCAGTATTTT.

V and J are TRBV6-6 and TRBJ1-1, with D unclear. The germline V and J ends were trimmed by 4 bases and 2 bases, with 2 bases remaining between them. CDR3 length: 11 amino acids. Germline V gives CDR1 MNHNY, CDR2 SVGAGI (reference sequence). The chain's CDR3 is CASSSNTEAFF. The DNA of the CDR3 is TGTGCCAGCAGTTCTAACACTGAAGCTTTCTTT.

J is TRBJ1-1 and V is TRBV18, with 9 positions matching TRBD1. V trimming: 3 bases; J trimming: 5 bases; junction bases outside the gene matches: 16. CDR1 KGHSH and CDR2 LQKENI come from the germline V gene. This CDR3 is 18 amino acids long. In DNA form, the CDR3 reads TGTGCCAGCTCACCGATGGGACAGGGATTAGGGGAGGGGACTGAAGCTTTCTTT. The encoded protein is CASSPMGQGLGEGTEAFF.